This TCR beta chain was obtained from a study of OX40 agonist ivuxolimab in advanced cancers. Broader study findings: Dose levels from 0.1 to 3.0 mg/kg saw CD4+ and CD8+ blood T cells expand clonally by week 6.

Blood draws occurred at baseline, cycle 4 day 1, and cycle 7 day 1. About this clone: Its antigen remains unidentified.

Profiling relied on immunoSEQ multiplex PCR, and the TCRdb table lists in-frame clones only, not all of them. The sample includes some 97,000 clones, 90% of them seen just once. From germline, CDR1 is SNHLY and CDR2 FYNNEI. Losses at the gene ends were 6 bases for V and 2 bases for J; bases not matched to a gene: 8. The CDR3 has 15 residues. Sequencing used CD4+ or CD8+ T cells sorted from blood, obtained in a trial of the OX40 agonist ivuxolimab. The J gene is TRBJ1-2, the V gene TRBV2, with TRBD1 matching 8 bases. The TCR sequence derives from an adult with an advanced solid tumor such as melanoma, head and neck, liver or kidney cancer. In DNA, the CDR3 is TGTGCCAGCAGGGACAGGGTGGGTGTCAACTATGGCTACACCTTC. Encoded protein: CASRDRVGVNYGYTF. Full variable domain (missing parts from reference TRBV2 and TRBJ1-2): EPEVTQTPSHQVTQMGQEVILRCVPISNHLYFYWYRQILGQKVEFLVSFYNNEISEKSEIFDDQFSVERPDGSNFTLKIRSTKLEDSAMYFCASRDRVGVNYGYTFGSGTRLTVV.